The 10 T cell receptor beta chains presented below share a single source sample, sequenced in a study of cytomegalovirus exposure and HLA in healthy donors. The PCR had 60 Vbeta and 13 Jbeta primers. The data were produced by immunoSEQ multiplex PCR, yet TCRdb's version contains in-frame clones alone and is incomplete. This table has some 120,000 clones, roughly 80% appearing once. Sequencing used PBMCs. Receptor source: a young man in good health and CMV-seropositive.

The chain employs TRBV5-1 and TRBJ2-3, with a possible D match to TRBD2 (6 bases). Between the trimmed V and J ends, which lost 0 bases and 7 bases, there was a span of 15 bases. CDR3 size: 15 residues. The V gene's germline CDR1 is SGHRS and CDR2 YFSETQ. CDR3 amino acids: CASSLELGGWNTQYF. The CDR3 DNA follows: TGCGCCAGCAGCTTGGAGTTGGGGGGTTGGAATACGCAGTATTTT.

The chain recombines TRBV27 with TRBJ2-7, with 7 nucleotides matching TRBD1. The CDR3 length is 15 residues. Per germline, CDR1 MNHEY and CDR2 SMNVEV (reference sequence). V trimming: 0 bases; J trimming: 2 bases; junction bases outside the gene matches: 4. CDR3 in amino acids: CASSLSTGSTYEQYF. The CDR3 nucleotides are TGTGCCAGCAGTTTATCGACAGGGTCGACCTACGAGCAGTACTTC.

In this sample, this clone turned up a few times. The chain is built from TRBV5-4 and TRBJ1-1, with TRBD1 identical over 9 bases. The J segment lost 1 base and the V segment lost 4 bases, leaving 5 bases of the junction unmatched. The CDR3 is 15 residues long. Per germline, CDR1 SGHNT and CDR2 YYREEE (reference sequence). CDR3 sequence: CASSPGTGQNTEAFF. The CDR3, as DNA: TGTGCCAGCAGCCCTGGGACAGGGCAGAACACTGAAGCTTTCTTT.

The gene calls are TRBV19 and TRBJ2-1; D remains unclear. Germline CDR1 and CDR2: LNHDA and SQIVND (reference sequence). CDR3 size: 11 residues. The V gene lost 7 bases and the J gene lost 9 bases, with 10 bases spanning the gap. The CDR3 DNA reads TGTGCCAGTACCACTATTGGTGAGCAGTTCTTC. This codes for CASTTIGEQFF.

This clone was seen more than once but under ten times. This chain links TRBV7-9 with TRBJ1-6; 7 positions agree with TRBD1. Per the germline V gene, CDR1 is SEHNR and CDR2 is FQNEAQ (reference sequence). V shed 3 bases and J 7 bases; nucleotides not matched to a gene: 3. There are 14 residues in the CDR3. The DNA for the CDR3 is TGTGCCAGCAGCTTGGGACAGTCCAATTCACCCCTCCACTTT. Translation gives CASSLGQSNSPLHF.

The chain is built from TRBV2 and TRBJ1-4; D is perhaps TRBD1 (5 bases). The length of the CDR3 is 14 residues. Germline loops: CDR1 SNHLY, CDR2 FYNNEI. The V end was cut by 6 bases, the J end by 5 bases, with 13 bases between. The CDR3 region has the DNA TGTGCCAGCAGGACAGTGCTAGGGAATGAAAAACTGTTTTTT. This codes for CASRTVLGNEKLFF.

The chain has TRBV10-3 and TRBJ2-5; the match to TRBD1 covers 8 bases. The CDR3 contains 14 residues. V dropped 6 bases and J dropped 5; count of bases not matched to a gene: 8. Germline lookup yields CDR1 ENHRY and CDR2 SYGVKD. CDR3 in amino acids: CAISSGRGQETQYF. The CDR3 nucleotides read TGTGCCATCAGCTCGGGCAGGGGGCAGGAGACCCAGTACTTC.

With regard to this clone: Other DNA sequences in the sample encode the same CDR3. The J gene is TRBJ2-7, the V gene TRBV29-1; 7 bases match TRBD2. This CDR3 is 13 amino acids long. Unmatched junction bases numbered 11, after V lost 6 bases and J lost 6 bases. The germline V gene has CDR1 SQVTM and CDR2 ANQGSEA. CDR3 region: CSVGGGGDAEQYF. DNA of the CDR3: TGCAGCGTGGGAGGCGGGGGAGATGCCGAGCAGTACTTC.

The chain is built from TRBV7-3 and TRBJ1-1; TRBD1 is a possible D gene (5 bases). V gave up 3 bases and J gave up 1 base, with 9 bases separating them. The CDR3 runs 14 residues. In germline, CDR1 is SGHTA, CDR2 FQGTGA. The CDR3 loop reads CASSFLTANTEAFF. Here the CDR3 DNA reads TGTGCCAGCAGCTTCTTGACAGCGAACACTGAAGCTTTCTTT.

J is TRBJ2-1 and V is TRBV11-2; D ambiguous. The germline V gene encodes CDR1 SGHAT and CDR2 FQNNGV. Trimming stripped 5 bases from V and 5 bases from J, with 7 bases between. The length of the CDR3 is 12 residues. The CDR3 region is CASSPTDNEQFF. Written as DNA, the CDR3 is TGTGCCAGCAGCCCCACAGACAATGAGCAGTTCTTC.